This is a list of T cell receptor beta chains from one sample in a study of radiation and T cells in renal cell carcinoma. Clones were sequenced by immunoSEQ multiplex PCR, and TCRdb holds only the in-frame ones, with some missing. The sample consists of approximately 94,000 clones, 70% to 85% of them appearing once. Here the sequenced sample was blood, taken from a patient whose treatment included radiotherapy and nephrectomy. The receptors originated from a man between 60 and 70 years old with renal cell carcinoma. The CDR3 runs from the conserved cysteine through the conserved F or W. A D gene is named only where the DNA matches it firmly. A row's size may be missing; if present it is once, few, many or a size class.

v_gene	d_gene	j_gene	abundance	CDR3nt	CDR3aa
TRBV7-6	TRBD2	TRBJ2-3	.	TGTGCCAGCAGCTTAGGACTAGCGGGTTCAAGCACAGATACGCAGTATTTT	CASSLGLAGSSTDTQYF
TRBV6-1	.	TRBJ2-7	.	TGTGCCAGCATTGGTGTTGGTGGGTACGAGCAGTACTTC	CASIGVGGYEQYF
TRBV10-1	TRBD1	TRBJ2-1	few	TGCGCCAGCAGGCCCGGGACAGGGTCCCATGAGCAGTTCTTC	CASRPGTGSHEQFF
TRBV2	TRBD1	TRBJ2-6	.	TGTGCCAGCAGTGAGACAGGGGGAAGACTCTCTGGGGCCAACGTCCTGACTTTC	CASSETGGRLSGANVLTF
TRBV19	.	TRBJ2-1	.	TGTGCCAGTAGTATACAGATAACCTACAATGAGCAGTTCTTC	CASSIQITYNEQFF
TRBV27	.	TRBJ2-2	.	TGTGCCAGCAGTTTTCGAAGGGGCGCCCCGATAACCGGGGAGCTGTTTTTT	CASSFRRGAPITGELFF
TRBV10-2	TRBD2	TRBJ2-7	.	TGCGCCAGCAGTGACGGGCGGGAGGTTTACGAGCAGTACTTC	CASSDGREVYEQYF
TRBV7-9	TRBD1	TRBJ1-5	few	TGTGCCAGCAGCCTCAGGGGGCAGCCCCAGCATTTT	CASSLRGQPQHF
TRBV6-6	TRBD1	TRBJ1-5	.	TGTGCCGGGGGGACAGGCGACAATCAGCCCCAGCATTTT	CAGGTGDNQPQHF
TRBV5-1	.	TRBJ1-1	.	TGCGCCAGCAGCTTGAGGGAAACAGGCGCTGAAGCTTTCTTT	CASSLRETGAEAFF
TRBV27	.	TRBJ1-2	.	TGTGCCAGCAGTCCATTAAGGGAGGGCTATGGCTACACCTTC	CASSPLREGYGYTF
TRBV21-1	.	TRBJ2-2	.	TGTGCCAGCACCGCACTGTGGTTAGCGGGAGAGACCGGGGAGCTGTTTTTT	CASTALWLAGETGELFF
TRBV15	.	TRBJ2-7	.	TGTGCCACCAGCAGAGACAGGGGTCCCTACGAGCAGTACTTC	CATSRDRGPYEQYF
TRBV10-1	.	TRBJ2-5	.	TGCGCCAGCAGTGATGGGTCTAAAGAGACCCAGTACTTC	CASSDGSKETQYF
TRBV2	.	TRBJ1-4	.	TGTGCCAGCACCGAGCGGACGAATTCTGAAAAACTGTTTTTT	CASTERTNSEKLFF
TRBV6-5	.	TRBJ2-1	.	TGTGCCAGCAGTTACGGGCAGGGCTCCTACAATGAGCAGTTCTTC	CASSYGQGSYNEQFF
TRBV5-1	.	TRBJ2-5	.	TGCGCCAGCAGCTTGCCGGGAGCCGGAGAGACCCAGTACTTC	CASSLPGAGETQYF
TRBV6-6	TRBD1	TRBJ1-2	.	TGTGCCAGCAGCCCCAGGGGGGACGATAACTATGGCTACACCTTC	CASSPRGDDNYGYTF
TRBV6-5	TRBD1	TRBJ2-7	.	TGTGCCAGCAGGACGACAGGGGGGACCTACGAGCAGTACTTC	CASRTTGGTYEQYF
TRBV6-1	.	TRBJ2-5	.	TGTGCCAGCAGTGAAATTCCCTCACCGGAGGAGACCCAGTACTTC	CASSEIPSPEETQYF
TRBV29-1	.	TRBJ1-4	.	TGCAGCGTTGCGAGGAGGGGTAATGAAAAACTGTTTTTT	CSVARRGNEKLFF
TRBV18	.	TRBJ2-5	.	TGTGCCAGCTCACCAGATGAGACCCAGTACTTC	CASSPDETQYF
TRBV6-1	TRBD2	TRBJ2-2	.	TGTGCCAGCAGTGAGCAAACACCGGGACTAGCGGGAGTCGGGGAGCTGTTTTTT	CASSEQTPGLAGVGELFF
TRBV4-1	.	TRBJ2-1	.	TGCGCCAGCAGCCATCTCCGTAATGAGCAGTTCTTC	CASSHLRNEQFF
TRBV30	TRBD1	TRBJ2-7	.	TGTGCCTGGAGCGACAGGGTTGACGAGCAGTACTTC	CAWSDRVDEQYF
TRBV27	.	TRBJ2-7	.	TGTGCCAGTTCCTTCGGGGCTCATTCCTCCTACGAGCAGTACTTC	CASSFGAHSSYEQYF
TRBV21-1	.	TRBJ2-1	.	TGTGCCAGCGGGGATGAGCAGTTCTTC	CASGDEQFF
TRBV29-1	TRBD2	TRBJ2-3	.	TGCAGCGTTGGACAAGCGGGAGTAGGCACAGATACGCAGTATTTT	CSVGQAGVGTDTQYF
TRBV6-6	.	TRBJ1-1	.	TGTGCCAGCAGTTACTCGGGCAACATGAACACTGAAGCTTTCTTT	CASSYSGNMNTEAFF
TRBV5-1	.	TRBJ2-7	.	TGCGCCAGCAGCTTGGCGGGCGGAACCTACGAGCAGTACTTC	CASSLAGGTYEQYF
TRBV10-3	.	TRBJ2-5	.	TGTGCCATCAGTGAGAGGACAGATAAAGAGACCCAGTACTTC	CAISERTDKETQYF
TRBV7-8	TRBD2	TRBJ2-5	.	TGTGCCAGCAGCTGGAGACGGGAGGGAAAGACCCAGTACTTC	CASSWRREGKTQYF
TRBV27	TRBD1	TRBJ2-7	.	TGTGCCAGCAGTTCCCGACAGGGTAGGGGCTACGAGCAGTACTTC	CASSSRQGRGYEQYF
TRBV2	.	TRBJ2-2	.	TGTGCCAGCATAGAGGGACATACGAACACCGGGGAGCTGTTTTTT	CASIEGHTNTGELFF
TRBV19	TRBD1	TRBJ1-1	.	TGTGCCAGTAGTGTACAGGGGAGGGGCACTGAAGCTTTCTTT	CASSVQGRGTEAFF
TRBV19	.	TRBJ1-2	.	TGTGCCAGTAGTATAGATCTCTCGGGGAGCTATGGCTACACCTTC	CASSIDLSGSYGYTF
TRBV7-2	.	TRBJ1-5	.	TGTGCCAGCAGCTTAGCAAGCAGTAGCAATCAGCCCCAGCATTTT	CASSLASSSNQPQHF
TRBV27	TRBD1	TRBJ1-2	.	TGTGCCAGCAGTTTCCCAGGGGGGGGCTACACCTTC	CASSFPGGGYTF
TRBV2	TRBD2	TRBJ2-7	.	TGTGCCAGCAGTGAAGGGGCGGGGGACTACGAGCAGTACTTC	CASSEGAGDYEQYF
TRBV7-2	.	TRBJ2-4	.	TGTGCCAGCAGCTTAGCCCCGAATCCCGAGCAAAACATTCAGTACTTC	CASSLAPNPEQNIQYF
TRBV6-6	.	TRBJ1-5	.	TGTGCCAGCGACGTTGGCAATCAGCCCCAGCATTTT	CASDVGNQPQHF